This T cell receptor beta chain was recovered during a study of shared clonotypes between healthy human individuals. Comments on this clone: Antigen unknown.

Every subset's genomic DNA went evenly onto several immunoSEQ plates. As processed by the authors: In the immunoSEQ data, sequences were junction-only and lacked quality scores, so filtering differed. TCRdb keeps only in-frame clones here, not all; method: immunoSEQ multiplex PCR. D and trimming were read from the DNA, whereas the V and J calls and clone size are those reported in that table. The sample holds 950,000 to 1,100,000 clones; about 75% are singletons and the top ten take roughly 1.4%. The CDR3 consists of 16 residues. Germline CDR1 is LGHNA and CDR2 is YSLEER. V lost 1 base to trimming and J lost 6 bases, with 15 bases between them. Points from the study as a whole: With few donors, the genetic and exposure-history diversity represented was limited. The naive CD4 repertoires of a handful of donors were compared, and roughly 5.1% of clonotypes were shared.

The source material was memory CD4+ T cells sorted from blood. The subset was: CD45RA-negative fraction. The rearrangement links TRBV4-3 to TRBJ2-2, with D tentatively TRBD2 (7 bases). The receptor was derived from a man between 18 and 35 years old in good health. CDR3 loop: CASSQGGGKGPGELFF. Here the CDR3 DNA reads TGCGCCAGCAGCCAAGGCGGGGGCAAGGGACCCGGGGAGCTGTTTTTT.